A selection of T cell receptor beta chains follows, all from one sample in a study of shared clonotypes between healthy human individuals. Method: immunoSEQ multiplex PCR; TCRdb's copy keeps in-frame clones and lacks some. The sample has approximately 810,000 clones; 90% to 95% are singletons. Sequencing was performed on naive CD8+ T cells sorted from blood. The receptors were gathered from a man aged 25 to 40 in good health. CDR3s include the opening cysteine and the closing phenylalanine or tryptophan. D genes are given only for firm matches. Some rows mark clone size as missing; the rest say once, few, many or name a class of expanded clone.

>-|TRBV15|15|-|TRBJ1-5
TGTGCCACCAGCAGAGCTGGAAGGTTTAATCAGCCCCAGCATTTT
CATSRAGRFNQPQHF
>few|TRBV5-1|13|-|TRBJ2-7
TGCGCCAGCAGACTGTCTCCGGACTACGAGCAGTACTTC
CASRLSPDYEQYF
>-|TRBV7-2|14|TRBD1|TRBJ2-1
TGTGCCAGCAGCCCCACGGTGGACAGGGTCAAGAAGTTCTTC
CASSPTVDRVKKFF
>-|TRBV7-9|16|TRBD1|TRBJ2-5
TGTGCCAGCAGCCCGATCGGACAGGGGGAGGAAGAGACCCAGTACTTC
CASSPIGQGEEETQYF
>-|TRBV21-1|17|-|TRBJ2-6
TGTGCCAGCAGCATTCCTGAGTTCTGGCCTGGGGCCAACGTCCTGACTTTC
CASSIPEFWPGANVLTF
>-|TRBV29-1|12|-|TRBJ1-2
TGCAGCGCCTACTATACTACTTATGGCTACACCTTC
CSAYYTTYGYTF
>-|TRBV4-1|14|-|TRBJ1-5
TGCGCCAGCAGCCAGCGGGACGATAATCAGCCCCAGCATTTT
CASSQRDDNQPQHF
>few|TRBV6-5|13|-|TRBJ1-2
TGTGCCAGCAGCCGGCGTCAGGCCTCCGGCTACACCTTC
CASSRRQASGYTF
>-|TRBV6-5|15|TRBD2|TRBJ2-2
TGTGCCAGCAGTTATCTAGCGGGAGCCACCGGGGAGCTGTTTTTT
CASSYLAGATGELFF
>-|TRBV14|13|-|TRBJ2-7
TGTGCCAGCAGCCTAAGTTGGGGAAGCGAGCAGTACTTC
CASSLSWGSEQYF
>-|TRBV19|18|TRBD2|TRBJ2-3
TGTGCCAGTAGTATAGATTGGTCCAGCGGGAGTTGGACAGATACGCAGTATTTT
CASSIDWSSGSWTDTQYF
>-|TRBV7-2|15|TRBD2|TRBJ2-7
TGTGCCAGCAGCTTAAGACTAGCGGGAGTATCCGAGCAGTACTTC
CASSLRLAGVSEQYF
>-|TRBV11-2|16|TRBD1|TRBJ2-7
TGTGCCAGCAGCTTTTTCGGGACAGACCCCTCCTACGAGCAGTACTTC
CASSFFGTDPSYEQYF
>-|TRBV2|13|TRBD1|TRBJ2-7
TGTGCCAGCATGGGACAGGGGGCTTTCGAGCAGTACTTC
CASMGQGAFEQYF
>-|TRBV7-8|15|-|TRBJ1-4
TGTGCCAGCAGCACCCGACAAGCAACTAATGAAAAACTGTTTTTT
CASSTRQATNEKLFF
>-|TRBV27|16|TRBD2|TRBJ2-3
TGTGCCAGCTTTGGTCAAGCGGGAGGAAGCACAGATACGCAGTATTTT
CASFGQAGGSTDTQYF
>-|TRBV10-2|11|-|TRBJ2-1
TGCGCCAGCAGTGAGGGCAATGAGCAGTTCTTC
CASSEGNEQFF
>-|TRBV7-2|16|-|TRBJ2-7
TGTGCCAGCAGCTTAGCGATTGTAAGGGGCCACTACGAGCAGTACTTC
CASSLAIVRGHYEQYF
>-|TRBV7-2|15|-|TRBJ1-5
TGTGCCAGCAGCGACAGCCCGACAGACAATCAGCCCCAGCATTTT
CASSDSPTDNQPQHF
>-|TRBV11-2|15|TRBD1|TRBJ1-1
TGTGCCAGCAGCTTAATACAGGGGGCTCTCACTGAAGCTTTCTTT
CASSLIQGALTEAFF
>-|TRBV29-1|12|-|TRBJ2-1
TGCAGCGACTCAGACACCACCAATGAGCAGTTCTTC
CSDSDTTNEQFF
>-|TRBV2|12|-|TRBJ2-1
TGTGCCAGCAGAAATTTACAGAATGAGCAGTTCTTC
CASRNLQNEQFF
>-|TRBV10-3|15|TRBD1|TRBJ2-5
TGTGCCATCAGTGAGTCGGGACAGGGGCAAGAGACCCAGTACTTC
CAISESGQGQETQYF
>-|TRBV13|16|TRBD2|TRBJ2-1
TGTGCCAGCACCCCATCGACTAGCGGCTCTTACAATGAGCAGTTCTTC
CASTPSTSGSYNEQFF
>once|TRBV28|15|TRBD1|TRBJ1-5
TGTGCCAGCAAACCGGACAGGGGGGACAATCAGCCCCAGCATTTT
CASKPDRGDNQPQHF
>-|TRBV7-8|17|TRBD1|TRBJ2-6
TGTGCCAGCAGGACGGGGCAGGGGGTCTCTGGGGCCAACGTCCTGACTTTC
CASRTGQGVSGANVLTF
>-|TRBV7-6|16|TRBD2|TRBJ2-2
TGTGCCAGCAGGCCCACTAGCGGGAGTTACACCGGGGAGCTGTTTTTT
CASRPTSGSYTGELFF
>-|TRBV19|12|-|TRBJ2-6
TGTGCCAGTACCTCTGGGGCCAACGTCCTGACTTTC
CASTSGANVLTF
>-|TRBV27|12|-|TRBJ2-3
TGTGCCAGCAGCGGAGACGGGGATACGCAGTATTTT
CASSGDGDTQYF
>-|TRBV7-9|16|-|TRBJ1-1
TGTGCCAGCAGCCCGCGGGTTGCAGGGATAGGCACTGAAGCTTTCTTT
CASSPRVAGIGTEAFF
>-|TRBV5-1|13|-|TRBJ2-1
TGCGCCAGCAGCTTGGGTATATACAATGAGCAGTTCTTC
CASSLGIYNEQFF
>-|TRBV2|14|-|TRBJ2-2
TGTGCCAGCAGAGGATACGACCCACCCGGGGAGCTGTTTTTT
CASRGYDPPGELFF
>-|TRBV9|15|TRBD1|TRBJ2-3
TGTGCCAGCAGCGCCAGGACAGGTAGCACAGATACGCAGTATTTT
CASSARTGSTDTQYF
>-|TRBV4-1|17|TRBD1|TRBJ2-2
TGCGCCAGCAGCCAAGATCCACAGGGGTTGCTGGCCGGGGAGCTGTTTTTT
CASSQDPQGLLAGELFF
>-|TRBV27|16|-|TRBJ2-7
TGTGCCAGCAGTTTAGATACAGGTTGGGGTCGCTACGAGCAGTACTTC
CASSLDTGWGRYEQYF
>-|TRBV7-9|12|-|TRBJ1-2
TGTGCCAGCAGCTTAGGTTCTCGTGGCTACACCTTC
CASSLGSRGYTF
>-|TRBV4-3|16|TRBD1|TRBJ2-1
TGCGCCAGCAGCGAGCGAACAGGGGTCCTAGACAATGAGCAGTTCTTC
CASSERTGVLDNEQFF
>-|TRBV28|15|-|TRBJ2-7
TGTGCCAGCAGTCTCCGGGGCCTTCTGGGCTACGAGCAGTACTTC
CASSLRGLLGYEQYF
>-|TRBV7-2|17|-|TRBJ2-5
TGTGCCAGCAGCTCAAAGGGGGTGGGCCAAGCAGGGGAGACCCAGTACTTC
CASSSKGVGQAGETQYF
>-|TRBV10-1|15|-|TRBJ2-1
TGCGCCAGCAGTGATGCTTCTAGCGAGACACCGGAGCAGTTCTTC
CASSDASSETPEQFF